What follows are 2 T cell receptor beta chains derived from one specimen sequenced in a study of blood T cells in healthy people across ages. Using a J-beta primer mix together with a sample-barcoded 5' primer, a second PCR was run for roughly 6 to 11 cycles. One entry per CDR3 protein results from TCRdb running MiXCR on the 5' RACE reads. The sample holds nearly 800,000 distinct CDR3 sequences, approximately 60% seen once. The specimen was blood. These receptors came from a man aged 40-55 years in good health.

This chain links TRBV7-9 with TRBJ2-7; unclear D gene. CDR1 SEHNR and CDR2 FQNEAQ come from the germline V gene (reference sequence). Trimming cost V 4 bases and J 7 bases, with 14 bases left between them. The CDR3 runs to 13 residues. The CDR3 nucleotides are TGTGCCAGCAGCTCGGCCGGCAAGGGAGAGCAGTACTTC. Its protein product is CASSSAGKGEQYF.

A few counts support this clonotype. The chain has TRBV12-3 or TRBV12-4 and TRBJ2-7; 7 bases fit TRBD1. The V gene end was trimmed by 5 bases and the J gene end by 5 bases; junction bases not matched to a gene: 6. This CDR3 is built from 13 residues. This CDR3 is CASSLRQGNEQYF. The CDR3 bases are TGTGCCAGCAGTCTCCGACAGGGAAACGAGCAGTACTTC.